The TCR beta chain described here comes from a study of blood T cells in healthy people across ages. To note about this clonotype: Its antigen remains unknown.

General study findings and limits: CMV status of donors was unknown, possibly confounding expanded clonotype changes. In older individuals, TCR beta diversity per million T cells was lower, falling roughly linearly with age. Both higher diversity and more naive CD4+ cells marked long-lived donors when set against aged donors.

There are 11 residues in the CDR3. The germline gives CDR1 MNHNS, CDR2 SASEGT. Trimming removed 4 bases at V and 7 bases at J, with 7 bases between. RNA extraction gave at least 5 micrograms of total RNA per sample. Primed by a sample-barcoded 5' primer and a J-beta primer mix, a second PCR proceeded for roughly 7 to 11 cycles. TCRdb itself ran the 5' RACE reads through MiXCR, one entry per CDR3 protein. The profile shows roughly 800,000 distinct CDR3 sequences, roughly 50% of them singletons. The chain has TRBV6-1 and TRBJ2-5; D is ambiguous. The source material was blood. This TCR derives from a man aged 30 to 39 in good health. The CDR3 here is CASSAGGTQYF. CDR3 sequence (DNA): TGTGCCAGCAGTGCTGGCGGGACCCAGTACTTC.